This TCR beta chain was identified during a study of CXCR3-negative and CXCR3-positive naive CD8 T cells. Findings and caveats of the study: Comparison of naive cells showed more hydrophobic TRB CDR3s in CXCR3-positive than in CXCR3-negative naive cells. After cryopreservation, expression of CXCR3 was partially reduced, and most assays were run with fresh PBMCs. Both naive subsets showed comparably high diversity, and memory CD8+ cells showed much lower diversity.

Of note for this clonotype: Its antigen is as yet unknown.

From germline, CDR1 is SEHNR and CDR2 FQNEAQ (reference sequence). This CDR3 is built from 20 residues. Naive CD8+ T cells carried a CD45RO-CCR7+CD27+CD95- phenotype. The authors prepared UMI-labeled TRB cDNA libraries by 5' RACE. TCRdb reworked the 5' RACE reads into one entry per CDR3 protein, no DNA. The sample has some 140,000 distinct CDR3 sequences, and its top ten clones hold roughly 0.39%. V is TRBV7-9 and J is TRBJ2-2; TCRdb lists TRBD1, though no DNA is available to test this call. This receptor was obtained from a human donor in good health. Some clones in this sample may be carry-over from other donors' samples. Sequencing was done on a sample of naive CXCR3+ CD8+ T cells from blood. Subset specified: CD45RO-CCR7+CD27+CD95- naive CD8+ T cells expressing CXCR3 (TNR3+). The CDR3 loop reads CASSDHGTPRPPSNTGELFF.